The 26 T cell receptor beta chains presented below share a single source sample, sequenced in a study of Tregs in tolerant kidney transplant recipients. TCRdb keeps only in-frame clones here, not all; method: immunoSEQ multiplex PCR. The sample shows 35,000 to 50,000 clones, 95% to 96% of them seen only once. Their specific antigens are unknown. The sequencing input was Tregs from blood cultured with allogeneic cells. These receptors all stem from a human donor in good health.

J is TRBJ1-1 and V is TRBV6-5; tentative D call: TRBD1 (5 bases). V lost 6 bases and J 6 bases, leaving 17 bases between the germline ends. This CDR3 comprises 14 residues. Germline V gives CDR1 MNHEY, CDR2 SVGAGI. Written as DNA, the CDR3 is TGTGCCAGCAGCCGATCTGCGGGGCTCGCTGAAGCTTTCTTT. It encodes CASSRSAGLAEAFF.

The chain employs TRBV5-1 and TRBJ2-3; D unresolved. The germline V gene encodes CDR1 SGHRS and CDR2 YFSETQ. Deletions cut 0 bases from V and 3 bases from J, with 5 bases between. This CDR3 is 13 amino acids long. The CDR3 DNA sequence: TGCGCCAGCAGCTTGGACCCAACAGATACGCAGTATTTT. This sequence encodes CASSLDPTDTQYF.

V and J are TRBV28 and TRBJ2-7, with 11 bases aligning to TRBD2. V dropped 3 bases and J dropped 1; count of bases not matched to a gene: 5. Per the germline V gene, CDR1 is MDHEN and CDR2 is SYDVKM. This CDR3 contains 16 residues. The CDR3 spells CASSLATSGRSYEQYF. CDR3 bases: TGTGCCAGCAGTTTGGCTACTAGCGGGAGATCCTACGAGCAGTACTTC.

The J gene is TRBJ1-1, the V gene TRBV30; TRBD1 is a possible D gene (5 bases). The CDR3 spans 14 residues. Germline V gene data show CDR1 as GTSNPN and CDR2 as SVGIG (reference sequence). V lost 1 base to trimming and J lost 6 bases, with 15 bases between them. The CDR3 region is CAWSGRRGEPEAFF. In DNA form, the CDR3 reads TGTGCCTGGAGTGGCCGGAGGGGTGAGCCTGAAGCTTTCTTT.

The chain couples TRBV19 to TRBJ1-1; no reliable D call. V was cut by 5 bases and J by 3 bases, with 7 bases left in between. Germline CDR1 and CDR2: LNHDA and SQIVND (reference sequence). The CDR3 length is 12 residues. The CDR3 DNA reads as TGTGCCAGTAGTCGGAGAGACACTGAAGCTTTCTTT. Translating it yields CASSRRDTEAFF.

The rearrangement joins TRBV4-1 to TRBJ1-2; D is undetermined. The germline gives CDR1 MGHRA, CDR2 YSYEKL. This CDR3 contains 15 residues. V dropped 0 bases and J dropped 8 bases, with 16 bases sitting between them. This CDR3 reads CASSQDINSGRGYTF. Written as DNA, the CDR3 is TGCGCCAGCAGCCAAGATATTAACTCCGGGAGGGGCTACACCTTC.

The CDR3 coding sequence is TGTGCCACCAGCAGATCGTACGAAGAGACCCAGTACTTC. Amino acids: CATSRSYEETQYF. J is TRBJ2-5 and V is TRBV15; D is uncertain. Germline lookup yields CDR1 LNHNV and CDR2 YYDKDF (reference sequence). This CDR3 contains 13 residues. V was trimmed by 2 bases and J by 3 bases, leaving 7 bases between them.

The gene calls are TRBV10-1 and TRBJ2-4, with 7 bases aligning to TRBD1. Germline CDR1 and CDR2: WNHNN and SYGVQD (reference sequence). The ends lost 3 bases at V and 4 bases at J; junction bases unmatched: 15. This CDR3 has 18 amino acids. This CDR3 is CASSDSPAGTEGKNIQYF. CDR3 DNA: TGCGCCAGCAGTGACAGTCCCGCCGGGACAGAGGGGAAAAACATTCAGTACTTC.

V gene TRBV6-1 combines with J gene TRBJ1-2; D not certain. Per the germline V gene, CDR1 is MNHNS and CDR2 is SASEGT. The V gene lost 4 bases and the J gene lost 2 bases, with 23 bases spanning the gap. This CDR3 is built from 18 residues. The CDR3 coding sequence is TGTGCCAGCAGTGTCCCGCGGGCAGGAGCTTTGTTGAACTATGGCTACACCTTC. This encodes CASSVPRAGALLNYGYTF.

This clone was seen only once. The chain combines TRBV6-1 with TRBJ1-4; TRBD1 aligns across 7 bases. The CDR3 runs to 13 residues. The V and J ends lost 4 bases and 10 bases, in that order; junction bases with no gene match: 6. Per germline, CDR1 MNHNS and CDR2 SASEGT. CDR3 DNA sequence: TGTGCCAGCAGTGGAGGACAGGAGGGAAAACTGTTTTTT. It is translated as CASSGGQEGKLFF.

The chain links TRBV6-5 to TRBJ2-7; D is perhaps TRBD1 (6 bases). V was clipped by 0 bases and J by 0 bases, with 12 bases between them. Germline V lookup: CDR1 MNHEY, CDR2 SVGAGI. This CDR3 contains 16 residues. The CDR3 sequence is CASSYSSDSLSYEQYF. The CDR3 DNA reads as TGTGCCAGCAGTTACTCGTCGGACAGTCTCTCCTACGAGCAGTACTTC.

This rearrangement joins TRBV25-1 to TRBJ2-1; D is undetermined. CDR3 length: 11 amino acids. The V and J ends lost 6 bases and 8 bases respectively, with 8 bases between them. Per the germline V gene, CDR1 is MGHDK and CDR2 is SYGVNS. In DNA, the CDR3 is TGTGCCAGCAGGGGCGGTTATGAGCAGTTCTTC. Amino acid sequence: CASRGGYEQFF.

CDR3 bases: TGTGCCAGCAGCTTCCTCGGGGGCCGCTACGAGCAGTACTTC. Translating gives CASSFLGGRYEQYF. J is TRBJ2-7 and V is TRBV11-2; D tentatively reads TRBD1 or TRBD2 (6 bases each). This CDR3 region has 14 residues. Germline V gene sequence: CDR1 SGHAT, CDR2 FQNNGV. V lost 3 bases to trimming and J lost 3 bases, with 12 bases between them.

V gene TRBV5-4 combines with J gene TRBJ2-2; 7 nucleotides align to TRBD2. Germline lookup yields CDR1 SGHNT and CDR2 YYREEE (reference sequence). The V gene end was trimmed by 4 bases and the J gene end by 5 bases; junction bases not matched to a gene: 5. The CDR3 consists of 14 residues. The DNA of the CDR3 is TGTGCCAGCAGCACGGGGGGTACGACCGGGGAGCTGTTTTTT. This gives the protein CASSTGGTTGELFF.

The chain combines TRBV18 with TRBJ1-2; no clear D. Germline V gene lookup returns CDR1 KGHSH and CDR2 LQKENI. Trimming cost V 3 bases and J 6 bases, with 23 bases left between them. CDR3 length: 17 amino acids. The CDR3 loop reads CASSPPSPAGPADGYTF. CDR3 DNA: TGTGCCAGCTCACCCCCGAGTCCGGCAGGACCCGCTGATGGCTACACCTTC.

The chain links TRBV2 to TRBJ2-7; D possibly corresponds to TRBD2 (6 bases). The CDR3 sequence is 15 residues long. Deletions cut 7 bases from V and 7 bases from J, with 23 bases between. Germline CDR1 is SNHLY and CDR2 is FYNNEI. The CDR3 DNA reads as TGTGCCAGCACCCCCCGGGGCGGGGCCGCCTTTGAGCAGTACTTC. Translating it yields CASTPRGGAAFEQYF.

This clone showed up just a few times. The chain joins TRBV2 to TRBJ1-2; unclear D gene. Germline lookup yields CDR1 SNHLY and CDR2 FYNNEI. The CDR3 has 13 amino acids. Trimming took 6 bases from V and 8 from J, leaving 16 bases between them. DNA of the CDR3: TGTGCCAGCAGGCCCGACGGATCGCCGGGCTACACCTTC. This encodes CASRPDGSPGYTF.

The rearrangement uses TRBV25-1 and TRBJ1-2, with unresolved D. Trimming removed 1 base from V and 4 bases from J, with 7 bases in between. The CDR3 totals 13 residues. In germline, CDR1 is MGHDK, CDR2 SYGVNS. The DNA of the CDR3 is TGTGCCAGCAGTGAATCCTGGGCCTATGGCTACACCTTC. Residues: CASSESWAYGYTF.

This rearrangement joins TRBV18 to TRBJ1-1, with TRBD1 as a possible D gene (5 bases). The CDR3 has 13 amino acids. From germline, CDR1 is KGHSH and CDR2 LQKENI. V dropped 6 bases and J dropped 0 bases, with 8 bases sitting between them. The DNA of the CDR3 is TGTGCCAGCTCTCGGGACGTGAACACTGAAGCTTTCTTT. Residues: CASSRDVNTEAFF.

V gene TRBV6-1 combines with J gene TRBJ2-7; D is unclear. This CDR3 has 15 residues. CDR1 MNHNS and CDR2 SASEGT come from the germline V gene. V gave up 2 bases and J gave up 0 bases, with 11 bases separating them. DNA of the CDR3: TGTGCCAGCAGTGAACCAGGCAAGAGCTCCTACGAGCAGTACTTC. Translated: CASSEPGKSSYEQYF.

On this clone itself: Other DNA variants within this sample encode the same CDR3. The CDR3 loop is CASSLVGGNQPQHF. Written as DNA, the CDR3 is TGTGCCAGCAGCTTGGTAGGGGGTAATCAGCCCCAGCATTTT. This rearrangement joins TRBV5-5 to TRBJ1-5, with D possibly TRBD1 on 6 matching bases. The CDR3 consists of 14 residues. CDR1 and CDR2 (germline): SGHKS, YYEKEE (reference sequence). Trimming took off 0 bases at V and 4 bases at J, with 8 bases between the two ends.

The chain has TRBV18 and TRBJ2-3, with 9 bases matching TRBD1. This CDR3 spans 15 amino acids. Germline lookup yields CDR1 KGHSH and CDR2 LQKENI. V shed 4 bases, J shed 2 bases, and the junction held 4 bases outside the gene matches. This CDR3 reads CASSLRTGDTDTQYF. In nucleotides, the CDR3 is TGTGCCAGCTCACTACGGACAGGGGACACAGATACGCAGTATTTT.

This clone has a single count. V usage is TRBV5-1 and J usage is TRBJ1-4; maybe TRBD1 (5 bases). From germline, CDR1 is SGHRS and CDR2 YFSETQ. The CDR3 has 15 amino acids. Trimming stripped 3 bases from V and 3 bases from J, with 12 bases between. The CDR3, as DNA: TGCGCCAGCAGCTCTGCCGGGACGGCTAATGAAAAACTGTTTTTT. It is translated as CASSSAGTANEKLFF. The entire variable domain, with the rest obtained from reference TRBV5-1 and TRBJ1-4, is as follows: KAGVTQTPRYLIKTRGQQVTLSCSPISGHRSVSWYQQTPGQGLQFLFEYFSETQRNKGNFPGRFSGRQFSNSRSEMNVSTLELGDSALYLCASSSAGTANEKLFFGSGTQLSVL.

DNA for the CDR3: TGTGCCAGCAGCCTCGGACAGCCCTCCTACGAGCAGTACTTC. Residues: CASSLGQPSYEQYF. The chain is built from TRBV7-2 and TRBJ2-7; D possibly corresponds to TRBD1 (6 bases). Deletions cut 5 bases from V and 0 bases from J, with 11 bases between. The CDR3 loop spans 14 amino acids. From germline, CDR1 is SGHTA and CDR2 FQGNSA.

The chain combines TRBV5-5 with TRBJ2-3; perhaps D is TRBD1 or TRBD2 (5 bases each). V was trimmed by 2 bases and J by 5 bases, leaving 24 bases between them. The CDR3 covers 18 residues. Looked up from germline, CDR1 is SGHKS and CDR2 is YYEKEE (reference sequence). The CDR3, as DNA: TGTGCCAGCAGCTTCCTACCTCCGGGACCGCGGGCACAAGATACGCAGTATTTT. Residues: CASSFLPPGPRAQDTQYF.

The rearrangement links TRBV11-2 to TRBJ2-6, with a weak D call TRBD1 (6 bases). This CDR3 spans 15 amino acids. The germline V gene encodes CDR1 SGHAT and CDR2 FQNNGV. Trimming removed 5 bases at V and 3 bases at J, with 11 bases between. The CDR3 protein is CASSHTGIGANVLTF. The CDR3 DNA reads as TGTGCCAGCAGCCATACAGGGATTGGGGCCAACGTCCTGACTTTC.